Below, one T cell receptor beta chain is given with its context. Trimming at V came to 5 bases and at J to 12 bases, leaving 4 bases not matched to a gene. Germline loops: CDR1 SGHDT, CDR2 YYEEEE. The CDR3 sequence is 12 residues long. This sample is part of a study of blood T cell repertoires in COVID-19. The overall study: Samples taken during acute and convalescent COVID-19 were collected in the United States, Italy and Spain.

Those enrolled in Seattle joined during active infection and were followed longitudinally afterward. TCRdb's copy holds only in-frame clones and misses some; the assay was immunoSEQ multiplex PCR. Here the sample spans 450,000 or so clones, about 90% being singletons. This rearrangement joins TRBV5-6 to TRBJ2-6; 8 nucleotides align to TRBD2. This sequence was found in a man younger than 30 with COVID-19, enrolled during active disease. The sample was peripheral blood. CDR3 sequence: CASSSGGFVLTF. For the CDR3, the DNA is TGTGCCAGCAGTTCGGGGGGGTTCGTCCTGACTTTC.